The clone carrying this T cell receptor beta chain was found a few times. Germline V gives CDR1 SGHRS, CDR2 YFSETQ. There are 15 residues in the CDR3. V lost 4 bases and J lost 6; bases outside the gene matches: 9. This entry is derived from a study of response to subunit inactivated influenza vaccine. TCRdb independently ran MiXCR on the RT-PCR reads; one entry per CDR3 protein. The data hold approximately 160,000 distinct CDR3 sequences, with 9.5% to 12% observed a single time. This receptor was taken from a man between 50 and 69 years old who received an inactivated influenza vaccine. The sample here was CD8+ T cells sorted from PBMCs, taken around 25 months after vaccination. The chain links TRBV5-1 to TRBJ2-3, with 9 bases identical to TRBD1. The CDR3 is CASSAGQGAGDTQYF. CDR3 bases: TGCGCCAGCAGCGCGGGACAGGGTGCGGGGGATACGCAGTATTTT. Full variable domain (rest looked up from reference TRBV5-1 and TRBJ2-3): KAGVTQTPRYLIKTRGQQVTLSCSPISGHRSVSWYQQTPGQGLQFLFEYFSETQRNKGNFPGRFSGRQFSNSRSEMNVSTLELGDSALYLCASSAGQGAGDTQYFGPGTRLTVL.